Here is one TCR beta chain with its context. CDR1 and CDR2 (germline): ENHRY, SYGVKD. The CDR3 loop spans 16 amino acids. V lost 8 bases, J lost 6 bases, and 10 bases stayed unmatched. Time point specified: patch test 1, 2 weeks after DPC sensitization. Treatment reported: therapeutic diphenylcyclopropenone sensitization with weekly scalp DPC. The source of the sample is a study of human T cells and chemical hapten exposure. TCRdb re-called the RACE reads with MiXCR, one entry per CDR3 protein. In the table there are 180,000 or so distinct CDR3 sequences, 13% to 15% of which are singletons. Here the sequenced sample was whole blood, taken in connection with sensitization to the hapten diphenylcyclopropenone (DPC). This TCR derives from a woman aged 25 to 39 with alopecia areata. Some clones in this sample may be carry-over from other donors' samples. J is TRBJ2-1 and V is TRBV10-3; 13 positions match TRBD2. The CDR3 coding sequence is TGTGCCATCTCACTAGCGGGGGGGCCAATCGGCAATGAGCAGTTCTTC. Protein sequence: CAISLAGGPIGNEQFF.